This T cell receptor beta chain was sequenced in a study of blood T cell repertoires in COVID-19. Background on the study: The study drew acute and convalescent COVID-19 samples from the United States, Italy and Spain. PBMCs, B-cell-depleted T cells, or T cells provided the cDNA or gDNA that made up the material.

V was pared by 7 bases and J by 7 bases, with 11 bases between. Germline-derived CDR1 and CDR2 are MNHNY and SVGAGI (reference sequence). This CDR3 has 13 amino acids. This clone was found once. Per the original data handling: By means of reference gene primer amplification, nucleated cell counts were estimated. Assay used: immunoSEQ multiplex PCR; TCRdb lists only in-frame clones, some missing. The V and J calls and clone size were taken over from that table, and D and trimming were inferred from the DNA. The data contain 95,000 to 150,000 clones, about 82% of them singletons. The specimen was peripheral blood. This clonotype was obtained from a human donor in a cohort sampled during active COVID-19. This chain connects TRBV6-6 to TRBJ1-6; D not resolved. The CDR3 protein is CASNPQFNSPLHF. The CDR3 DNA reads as TGTGCCAGCAACCCACAGTTCAATTCACCCCTCCACTTT.